The rows below give T cell receptor beta chains drawn from one sample of a study of blood T cell repertoires in COVID-19. Measured with immunoSEQ multiplex PCR; TCRdb has only the in-frame clones, and not every one. Of about 14,000 clones listed, 83% are singletons. Sample: peripheral blood. The receptors come from a woman aged 55-69 years with acute or convalescent COVID-19. CDR3s include the opening cysteine and the closing phenylalanine or tryptophan. D genes are given only for firm matches. Expanded clones get a size class; other rows say once, few or many, or leave the size out.

D gene	V gene	J gene	clone size	CDR3 length	CDR3 protein	CDR3 DNA
TRBD1	TRBV9	TRBJ2-7	.	15	CASSVDQGAIYEQYF	TGTGCCAGCAGCGTAGATCAGGGGGCTATCTACGAGCAGTACTTC
.	TRBV6-5	TRBJ1-2	.	14	CASSYREGSYGYTF	TGTGCCAGCAGTTACCGGGAAGGGAGCTATGGCTACACCTTC
.	TRBV9	TRBJ1-2	.	12	CASSAGNYGYTF	TGTGCCAGCAGCGCAGGAAACTATGGCTACACCTTC
.	TRBV5-1	TRBJ1-4	few	14	CASSLSEGNEKLFF	TGCGCCAGCAGCTTGTCGGAGGGTAATGAAAAACTGTTTTTT
.	TRBV18	TRBJ2-7	few	14	CASSPRAGPYEQYF	TGTGCCAGCTCACCCCGGGCAGGGCCCTACGAGCAGTACTTC
.	TRBV11-2	TRBJ2-7	.	14	CASSLDRQVYEQYF	TGTGCCAGCAGCTTAGATAGACAGGTCTACGAGCAGTACTTC
TRBD1	TRBV4-1	TRBJ1-5	few	16	CASSPGGTYSNQPQHF	TGCGCCAGCAGCCCAGGGGGGACATATAGCAATCAGCCCCAGCATTTT
.	TRBV7-8	TRBJ2-7	.	13	CASSFNRIYEQYF	TGTGCCAGCAGCTTTAACAGGATCTACGAGCAGTACTTC
TRBD1	TRBV11-2	TRBJ1-4	.	16	CASNALRGRTNEKLFF	TGTGCCAGCAACGCCCTAAGGGGGCGAACTAATGAAAAACTGTTTTTT
.	TRBV11-2	TRBJ1-2	.	16	CASSLPQLTGRSGYTF	TGTGCCAGCAGCCTTCCCCAATTAACAGGCCGATCTGGCTACACCTTC
TRBD2	TRBV9	TRBJ2-1	.	14	CASSGSGRPNEQFF	TGTGCCAGCAGCGGTAGCGGGAGGCCTAATGAGCAGTTCTTC
.	TRBV7-8	TRBJ1-5	.	15	CASSPVGDSNQPQHF	TGTGCCAGCAGCCCAGTCGGAGATAGCAATCAGCCCCAGCATTTT
TRBD2	TRBV6-6	TRBJ2-1	.	15	CASFRTRGGHDEQFF	TGTGCCAGCTTTCGGACGCGGGGGGGCCATGATGAGCAGTTCTTC
.	TRBV6-5	TRBJ1-1	.	13	CASRWTVNTEAFF	TGTGCCAGCAGGTGGACAGTTAACACTGAAGCTTTCTTT
.	TRBV19	TRBJ1-2	.	16	CASSPGGRLTNYGYTF	TGTGCCAGTAGTCCGGGGGGCAGGCTGACTAACTATGGCTACACCTTC